These 3 T cell receptor beta chains share one sample of origin, sequenced in a study of shared clonotypes between healthy human individuals. The assay was immunoSEQ multiplex PCR, and TCRdb's table has in-frame clones only and misses some. Among roughly 2.5 million clones, around nine tenths were seen once, and the ten largest hold about 0.13%. Sequenced material: naive CD4+ T cells sorted from blood. Sample subset: CD45RA+ positively selected. The receptors derive from a man aged 18 to 35 in good health.

The rearrangement uses TRBV6-1 and TRBJ1-4, with 7 bases identical to TRBD1. J was trimmed by 4 bases and V by 4 bases; bases with no gene match: 6. The germline V gene encodes CDR1 MNHNS and CDR2 SASEGT. The CDR3 sequence is 15 residues long. This chain's CDR3 is CASSGRDSLNEKLFF. As DNA, the CDR3 is TGTGCCAGCAGTGGCCGGGACAGCCTTAATGAAAAACTGTTTTTT.

The chain carries TRBV5-4 and TRBJ2-1; 9 nucleotides align to TRBD2. Germline trimming cut 2 bases from V and 4 bases from J; bases unmatched to any gene: 4. Germline V gene lookup returns CDR1 SGHNT and CDR2 YYREEE (reference sequence). There are 15 residues in the CDR3. CDR3: CASSFSGRRYNEQFF. DNA of the CDR3: TGTGCCAGCAGCTTTAGCGGGAGACGGTACAATGAGCAGTTCTTC. The full variable domain, its missing parts supplied by reference TRBV5-4 and TRBJ2-1, is ETGVTQSPTHLIKTRGQQVTLRCSSQSGHNTVSWYQQALGQGPQFIFQYYREEENGRGNFPPRFSGLQFPNYSSELNVNALELDDSALYLCASSFSGRRYNEQFFGPGTRLTVL.

This clone was counted a single time. The chain couples TRBV6-1 to TRBJ1-2; D gene unclear. Germline V gene sequence: CDR1 MNHNS, CDR2 SASEGT. This CDR3 region has 12 residues. V was cut by 4 bases and J by 4 bases, with 7 bases left in between. The CDR3 sequence: CASSGGPYGYTF. The DNA for the CDR3 is TGTGCCAGCAGTGGAGGTCCCTATGGCTACACCTTC.